These 15 T cell receptor beta chains came from one sample sequenced in a study of OX40 agonist ivuxolimab in advanced cancers. Sequencing used immunoSEQ multiplex PCR; TCRdb keeps in-frame clones, though not all of them. The table shows 100,000 to 150,000 clones, with approximately 90% occurring only once. The sample consisted of CD4+ or CD8+ T cells sorted from blood, taken in a trial of the OX40 agonist ivuxolimab. These receptors all come from an adult with an advanced solid tumor such as melanoma, head and neck, liver or kidney cancer.

The chain carries TRBV6-1 and TRBJ2-2, with D possibly TRBD1 on 5 matching bases. Germline CDR1 MNHNS, CDR2 SASEGT. The CDR3 runs 14 residues. V gave up 6 bases and J gave up 1 base, with 9 bases separating them. The DNA of the CDR3 is TGTGCCAGCAGAGCCGGACAGAACACCGGGGAGCTGTTTTTT. This translates into CASRAGQNTGELFF.

This chain connects TRBV27 to TRBJ1-5, with D unresolved. The V and J ends lost 1 base and 2 bases respectively, with 9 bases between them. The CDR3 extends over 15 amino acids. The V gene's germline CDR1 is MNHEY and CDR2 SMNVEV (reference sequence). In nucleotides, the CDR3 is TGTGCCAGCAGTTTATTGAAGGGAGGCAATCAGCCCCAGCATTTT. Protein product: CASSLLKGGNQPQHF.

The chain has TRBV6-5 and TRBJ2-1; D is unclear. The CDR3 is made up of 14 amino acids. Germline V gene sequence: CDR1 MNHEY, CDR2 SVGAGI. Trimming cost V 6 bases and J 4 bases, with 13 bases left between them. The CDR3 DNA is TGTGCCAGCAGAGGTACATCCTTTTACAATGAGCAGTTCTTC. Translated, it gives CASRGTSFYNEQFF.

This chain links TRBV10-3 with TRBJ2-5; 9 nucleotides align to TRBD2. Germline values: CDR1 ENHRY, CDR2 SYGVKD. CDR3 size: 15 residues. The V and J ends lost 3 bases and 5 bases, in that order; junction bases with no gene match: 7. The DNA of the CDR3 is TGTGCCATCAGTGATCTAGCGGGACCGGGGGAGACCCAGTACTTC. Its protein product is CAISDLAGPGETQYF.

The V call is TRBV11-2, the J call TRBJ2-7; 7 bases agree with TRBD2. CDR1 and CDR2 (germline): SGHAT, FQNNGV. The V gene end was trimmed by 5 bases and the J gene end by 3 bases; junction bases not matched to a gene: 19. The CDR3 totals 18 residues. CDR3 DNA: TGTGCCAGCAGCAGGGGACTGGAACTTCGTTGGGACTACTACGAGCAGTACTTC. This gives the protein CASSRGLELRWDYYEQYF.

The gene calls are TRBV30 and TRBJ2-3; TRBD1 matches at 8 bases. CDR3 length: 13 amino acids. Trimming cost V 4 bases and J 3 bases; bases outside gene matches: 3. The V gene's germline CDR1 is GTSNPN and CDR2 SVGIG (reference sequence). The chain's CDR3 is CAWTDRVTDTQYF. CDR3 bases: TGTGCCTGGACGGACAGGGTAACAGATACGCAGTATTTT.

V gene TRBV18 combines with J gene TRBJ1-1; D not certain. The CDR3 totals 15 residues. CDR1 is KGHSH and CDR2 is LQKENI in the germline V gene. Trimming removed 1 base at V and 2 bases at J, with 11 bases between. The CDR3 spells CASSPQGGFNTEAFF. The CDR3 DNA reads TGTGCCAGCTCACCACAGGGAGGATTTAACACTGAAGCTTTCTTT.

The V and J genes are TRBV28 and TRBJ1-2; TRBD1 matches 9 bases. The CDR3 totals 14 residues. Germline lookup yields CDR1 MDHEN and CDR2 SYDVKM. Trimming at V came to 6 bases and at J to 4 bases, leaving 6 bases not matched to a gene. The CDR3 protein is CASRTGGAIYGYTF. DNA of the CDR3: TGTGCCAGCAGAACAGGGGGCGCGATCTATGGCTACACCTTC.

The genes are TRBV5-1 and TRBJ1-2; perhaps TRBD1 as D (6 bases). The V gene lost 1 base and the J gene lost 4 bases, with 11 bases spanning the gap. The CDR3 has 14 amino acids. CDR1 and CDR2 (germline): SGHRS, YFSETQ. The DNA for the CDR3 is TGCGCCAGCAGCTTGCACAGGGAAGGCTATGGCTACACCTTC. The encoded protein is CASSLHREGYGYTF. Variable domain in full (rest from reference TRBV5-1 and TRBJ1-2): KAGVTQTPRYLIKTRGQQVTLSCSPISGHRSVSWYQQTPGQGLQFLFEYFSETQRNKGNFPGRFSGRQFSNSRSEMNVSTLELGDSALYLCASSLHREGYGYTFGSGTRLTVV.

This chain connects TRBV30 to TRBJ2-1; the match to TRBD1 covers 8 bases. Germline trimming cut 2 bases from V and 11 bases from J; bases unmatched to any gene: 5. The CDR3 loop spans 12 amino acids. The V gene's germline CDR1 is GTSNPN and CDR2 SVGIG (reference sequence). The chain's CDR3 is CAWSLTGGQQFF. DNA for the CDR3: TGTGCCTGGAGTTTAACAGGGGGTCAGCAGTTCTTC.

The rearrangement links TRBV9 to TRBJ2-7; D is perhaps TRBD1 or TRBD2 (5 bases each). This CDR3 has 16 amino acids. V gave up 0 bases and J gave up 0 bases, with 13 bases separating them. Per the germline V gene, CDR1 is SGDLS and CDR2 is YYNGEE. The CDR3 sequence: CASSVDGGIDSYEQYF. DNA for the CDR3: TGTGCCAGCAGCGTAGATGGGGGAATAGACTCCTACGAGCAGTACTTC.

This clone was seen just once. The CDR3 protein is CASSVATGQGIYGYTF. The CDR3 region has the DNA TGTGCCAGCAGTGTGGCAACCGGACAGGGAATCTATGGCTACACCTTC. The chain employs TRBV28 and TRBJ1-2; 8 bases are shared with TRBD1. This CDR3 is built from 16 residues. The V and J ends lost 5 bases and 4 bases, in that order; junction bases with no gene match: 12. Germline CDR1 is MDHEN and CDR2 is SYDVKM.

In its sample, this clone was seen once. V and J are TRBV18 and TRBJ1-1; D is undetermined. The CDR3 has 13 amino acids. V was clipped by 1 base and J by 1 base, with 4 bases between them. From germline, CDR1 is KGHSH and CDR2 LQKENI. CDR3: CASSPLPNTEAFF. The CDR3 bases are TGTGCCAGCTCACCACTTCCGAACACTGAAGCTTTCTTT.

The V and J genes are TRBV28 and TRBJ2-5; 8 positions match TRBD1. Germline V gene sequence: CDR1 MDHEN, CDR2 SYDVKM. The length of the CDR3 is 13 residues. The ends lost 6 bases at V and 2 bases at J; junction bases unmatched: 2. CDR3 amino acids: CASRTGAQETQYF. CDR3 bases: TGTGCCAGCAGGACAGGGGCGCAAGAGACCCAGTACTTC.

This chain uses TRBV6-5 with TRBJ1-1; maybe TRBD1 (5 bases). Germline V lookup: CDR1 MNHEY, CDR2 SVGAGI. V was shortened by 0 bases and J by 1 base, with 12 bases between the two germline ends. The CDR3 has 16 residues. CDR3 sequence (DNA): TGTGCCAGCAGTTACTCGAGCTCGGGGGGGAACACTGAAGCTTTCTTT. Translation gives CASSYSSSGGNTEAFF.